This T cell receptor beta chain was sequenced in a study of blood T cell repertoires in COVID-19. As for the study in general: The United States, Italy and Spain were the sources of the acute and convalescent COVID-19 samples. Sources were T cells, B-cell-depleted T cells, or PBMCs; the material itself was cDNA or gDNA.

This CDR3 is built from 15 residues. V lost 0 bases to trimming and J lost 2 bases, with 10 bases between them. Germline-derived CDR1 and CDR2 are SGDLS and YYNGEE. As processed by the authors: Amplification of reference gene primers provided the estimated nucleated cell counts. Data came from immunoSEQ multiplex PCR; TCRdb stores just in-frame clones and leaves some out. V, J and clone size are those of that table, while D and trimming were read from the DNA. Altogether 180,000 or so clones are present, 70% to 85% being singletons, with the ten largest covering around 9.8%. Source material: peripheral blood. The TCR originated in a woman of 80 years or more with acute or convalescent COVID-19. This chain uses TRBV9 with TRBJ2-3, with D possibly TRBD2 on 6 matching bases. The CDR3 is CASSVAGVLTDTQYF. In DNA, the CDR3 is TGTGCCAGCAGCGTAGCGGGAGTCCTCACAGATACGCAGTATTTT.